Listed below are T cell receptor beta chains from one sample, sequenced in a study of prognosis after radiotherapy for stage I lung cancer. TCRdb redid the calling of the multiplex PCR reads with MiXCR, one entry per CDR3 protein. Of 15,000 to 20,000 distinct CDR3 sequences listed, roughly two fifths are singletons. Sequencing was performed on PBMCs, taken before or after stereotactic body radiation therapy (not recorded which). These receptors were taken from a donor of 50 years or more with non-small cell lung cancer. CDR3s include the opening cysteine and the closing phenylalanine or tryptophan. The D gene is left open where the match is weak. Clone sizes are given selectively: once, few, many, or a class where the clone is expanded.

v_call	d_call	j_call	clone_size	cdr3_nt	cdr3_aa
TRBV11-2	TRBD1	TRBJ2-5	many	TGTGCCAGCAGCCCCAGCGGGACAGGGTACCAAGAGACCCAGTACTTC	CASSPSGTGYQETQYF
TRBV28	.	TRBJ1-6	.	TGTGCCAGCATCCCCCCCGGTAGGTTTGTTTCACCCCTCCACTTT	CASIPPGRFVSPLHF
TRBV28	.	TRBJ2-3	many	TGTGCCAGCAGTCTTCGGTTGGCGCACTTTAGCACAGATACGCAGTATTTT	CASSLRLAHFSTDTQYF
TRBV5-1	.	TRBJ2-3	many	TGCGCCAGCAGCTTGGGGCAGGGGCCCGGAGATACGCAGTATTTT	CASSLGQGPGDTQYF
TRBV30	.	TRBJ1-3	.	TGTGCCTGGAGTACGGACGGGGGAAACACCATATATTTT	CAWSTDGGNTIYF
TRBV6-1	.	TRBJ2-3	.	TGTGCCAGCAGTACCCGGGGTGCGGGATTCCCAGATACGCAGTATTTT	CASSTRGAGFPDTQYF
TRBV28	.	TRBJ2-3	many	TGTGCCAGCAGTCCGGCGCGGGGTAGCACAGATACGCAGTATTTT	CASSPARGSTDTQYF
TRBV7-9	.	TRBJ2-1	.	TGTGCCAGCAGCAGACCTGGCGAGGGCAATGAGCAGTTCTTC	CASSRPGEGNEQFF
TRBV3-1	.	TRBJ2-5	few	TGTGCCAGCAGATCGGGGACGGAGACCCAGTACTTC	CASRSGTETQYF
TRBV10-3	.	TRBJ1-5	many	TGTGCCATCAGTGAGAACAATCAGCCCCAGCATTTT	CAISENNQPQHF
TRBV28	.	TRBJ1-5	many	TGTGCCAGCATTGGCGCGAGGGGTGATGACAATCAGCCCCAGCATTTT	CASIGARGDDNQPQHF
TRBV9	TRBD1	TRBJ2-7	.	TGTGCCAGCAGCCCCGGGACAGGGACCGAGCAGTACTTC	CASSPGTGTEQYF
TRBV11-3	.	TRBJ1-3	.	TGTGCCAGCGACTTGGGAGGGGTCGGAAACACCATATATTTT	CASDLGGVGNTIYF
TRBV6-2/TRBV6-3	TRBD2	TRBJ2-2	many	TGTGCCAGCAGTTACATAAGGACTAGCGTATTTGCGAACACCGGGGAGCTGTTTTTT	CASSYIRTSVFANTGELFF
TRBV18	.	TRBJ2-3	many	TGTGCCAGCTCACCTCCGTCTCGGGGCCCAGATACGCAGTATTTT	CASSPPSRGPDTQYF